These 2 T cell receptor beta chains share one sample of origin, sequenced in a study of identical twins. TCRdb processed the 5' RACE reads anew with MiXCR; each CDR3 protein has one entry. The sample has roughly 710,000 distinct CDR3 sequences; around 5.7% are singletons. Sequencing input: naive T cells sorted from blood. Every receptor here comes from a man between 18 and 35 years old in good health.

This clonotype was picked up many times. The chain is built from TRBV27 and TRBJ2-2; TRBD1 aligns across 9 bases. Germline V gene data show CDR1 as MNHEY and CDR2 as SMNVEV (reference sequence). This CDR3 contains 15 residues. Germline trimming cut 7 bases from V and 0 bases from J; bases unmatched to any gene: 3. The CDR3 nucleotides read TGTGCCAGCACGGGACAGGGCGCGAACACCGGGGAGCTGTTTTTT. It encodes CASTGQGANTGELFF.

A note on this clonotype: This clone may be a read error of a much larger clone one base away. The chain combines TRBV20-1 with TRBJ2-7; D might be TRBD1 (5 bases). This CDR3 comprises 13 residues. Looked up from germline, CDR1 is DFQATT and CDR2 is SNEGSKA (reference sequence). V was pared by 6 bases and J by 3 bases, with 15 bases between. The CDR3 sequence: CSAKGQINYEQYV. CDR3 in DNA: TGCAGTGCGAAAGGACAAATTAACTACGAGCAGTACGTC.